The 7 T cell receptor beta chains below were found in one sample sequenced in a study of patients and donors after allogeneic stem cell transplantation. One entry per CDR3 protein, called by TCRdb with MiXCR from the RT-PCR reads. The repertoire has about a million distinct CDR3 sequences, 15% to 20% of them found once; the top ten carry 5% to 6.5%. Sample: blood, either unsorted or a sorted T cell fraction (not recorded which). The receptor set was obtained from a human donor who was either an allogeneic HSCT recipient or a stem cell or donor lymphocyte infusion donor (not recorded which). It is not recorded whose cells these are; they may come from a transplant donor.

This chain uses TRBV5-1 with TRBJ1-2; D remains ambiguous. Germline V lookup: CDR1 SGHRS, CDR2 YFSETQ. Trimming shortened V by 4 bases and J by 2 bases, and 12 bases separated the two germline ends. There are 14 residues in the CDR3. This CDR3 is CASSDPGGNYGYTF. The CDR3 coding sequence is TGCGCCAGCAGCGACCCAGGAGGCAACTATGGCTACACCTTC.

This chain joins TRBV5-1 and TRBJ2-3; TRBD1 agrees at 8 bases. Germline CDR1 SGHRS, CDR2 YFSETQ. This CDR3 spans 17 amino acids. V was clipped by 4 bases and J by 2 bases; unmatched bases: 12. DNA of the CDR3: TGCGCCAGCAGCCTTAAACGGGACAGGCGGGACACAGATACGCAGTATTTT. It specifies CASSLKRDRRDTDTQYF.

In this sample, this clonotype turned up a few times. The chain has TRBV11-1 and TRBJ2-1, with 7 bases that match TRBD2. V dropped 4 bases and J dropped 4; count of bases not matched to a gene: 16. The CDR3 loop spans 18 amino acids. Germline V gene lookup returns CDR1 SGHAT and CDR2 FQDESV (reference sequence). For the CDR3, the DNA is TGTGCCAGCAGCTGGGGGATGGGCGGGAGCCAAAGTTACAATGAGCAGTTCTTC. This codes for CASSWGMGGSQSYNEQFF.

The CDR3 nucleotides read TGCGCCAGCAGCTTGGGGGACTTCGGTAAAGAAAAACTGTTTTTT. Protein sequence: CASSLGDFGKEKLFF. This sequence joins TRBV5-1 and TRBJ1-4; D may be TRBD1 (5 bases). CDR1 is SGHRS and CDR2 is YFSETQ in the germline V gene. V lost 0 bases to trimming and J lost 8 bases, with 14 bases between them. This CDR3 comprises 15 residues.

This clonotype was detected a few times. CDR3 amino acids: CASSEGVETQYF. As DNA, the CDR3 is TGTGCCAGCAGTGAGGGAGTGGAGACCCAGTACTTC. The chain is built from TRBV6-1 and TRBJ2-5, with D possibly TRBD2 on 5 matching bases. The CDR3 loop spans 12 amino acids. The germline V gene has CDR1 MNHNS and CDR2 SASEGT. V lost 3 bases and J 5 bases, leaving 7 bases between the germline ends.

This chain links TRBV28 with TRBJ1-2, with 7 bases lining up with TRBD1. The CDR3 sequence is 16 residues long. J was trimmed by 8 bases and V by 4 bases; bases with no gene match: 16. CDR1 and CDR2 (germline): MDHEN, SYDVKM. DNA for the CDR3: TGTGCCAGCAGTTCGCTTGGCACAGGGGCCCTCGGAGGCTACACCTTC. Translation: CASSSLGTGALGGYTF.

Only a few counts were recorded for this clonotype. V gene TRBV5-6 combines with J gene TRBJ1-2; 12 nucleotides line up with TRBD1. This CDR3 spans 14 amino acids. Germline lookup yields CDR1 SGHDT and CDR2 YYEEEE. J gave up 8 bases and V 0 bases, and 2 bases lay outside the gene matches. The CDR3 coding sequence is TGTGCCAGCAGCTTGGGGGACAGGGGGCTCGGCTACACCTTC. This translates into CASSLGDRGLGYTF.